This TCR beta chain was identified during a study of cytomegalovirus exposure and HLA in healthy donors. Primers: 60 Vbeta forward and 13 Jbeta reverse. Here immunoSEQ multiplex PCR was the method, and the copy in TCRdb shows in-frame clones only, minus some. Among some 77,000 clones listed, around 77% were seen once. Trimming left V 1 base short and J 9 bases short, with 11 bases between. The germline V gene encodes CDR1 SGHNT and CDR2 YYREEE (reference sequence). The CDR3 consists of 14 residues. The rearrangement links TRBV5-4 to TRBJ1-6; D is perhaps TRBD1 (6 bases). This clonotype originated in a woman aged 40 to 49 in good health and CMV-seropositive. The sequencing sample was made of PBMCs. The CDR3 spells CASSLSGGTSPLHF. CDR3 nucleotides: TGTGCCAGCAGCTTGAGTGGGGGCACTTCACCCCTCCACTTT.